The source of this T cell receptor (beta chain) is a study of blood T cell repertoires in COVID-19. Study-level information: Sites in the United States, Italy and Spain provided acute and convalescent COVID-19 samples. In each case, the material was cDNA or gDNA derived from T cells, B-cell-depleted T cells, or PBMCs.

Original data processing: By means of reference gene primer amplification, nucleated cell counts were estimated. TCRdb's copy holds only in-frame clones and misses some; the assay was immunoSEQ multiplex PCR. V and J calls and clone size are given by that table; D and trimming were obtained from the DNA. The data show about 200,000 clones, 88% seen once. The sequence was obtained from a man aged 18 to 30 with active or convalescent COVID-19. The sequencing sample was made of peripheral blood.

CDR3 loop: CASSLDPGQRNYGYTF. Here the CDR3 DNA reads TGTGCCAGCAGCTTAGACCCGGGACAGAGGAACTATGGCTACACCTTC. The genes are TRBV11-2 and TRBJ1-2, with 7 nucleotides matching TRBD1. The germline V gene has CDR1 SGHAT and CDR2 FQNNGV. Unmatched junction bases numbered 6, after V lost 0 bases and J lost 2 bases. This CDR3 is 16 amino acids long.